This T cell receptor (beta chain) is from a study of chemoradiotherapy in HPV16-positive cancers. In the study overall: Functional T-cell assays on a couple of HPV16-positive patients' cells defined candidate HPV-specific clones and common TCR motifs. General observations from the study: During treatment, candidate HPV-specific clones and E7-related motifs expanded in tumor. HPV-specific T cells were functionally defined from only a couple of HPV16-positive patients.

TCRdb's copy holds only in-frame clones and misses some; the assay was immunoSEQ multiplex PCR. Among roughly 1,500 clones listed, roughly 87% were seen once. Germline CDR1 SNHLY, CDR2 FYNNEI. Deletions cut 1 base from V and 2 bases from J, with 10 bases between. The CDR3 runs 15 residues. Concerning this clone itself: No antigen is known for it.

Over chemoradiotherapy, repertoires were sampled more than once. Sequenced here: tumor tissue, sampled from a patient who underwent chemoradiotherapy. The rearrangement uses TRBV2 and TRBJ2-3, with D hard to call. The source of this sequence is a human donor with HPV-associated anogenital cancer. The CDR3 region is CASSEELRLTDTQYF. CDR3 bases: TGTGCCAGCAGTGAAGAGTTGCGCCTCACAGATACGCAGTATTTT.